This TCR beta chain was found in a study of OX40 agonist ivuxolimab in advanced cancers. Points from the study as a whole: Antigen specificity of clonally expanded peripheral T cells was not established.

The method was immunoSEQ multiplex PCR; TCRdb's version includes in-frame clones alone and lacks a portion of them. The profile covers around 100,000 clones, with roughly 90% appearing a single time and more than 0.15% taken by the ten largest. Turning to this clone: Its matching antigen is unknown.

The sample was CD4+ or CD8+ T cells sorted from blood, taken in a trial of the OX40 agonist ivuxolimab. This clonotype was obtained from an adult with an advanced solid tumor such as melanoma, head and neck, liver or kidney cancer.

CDR3 region: CASSLGHSYEQYF. The CDR3 coding sequence is TGCGCCAGCAGCTTGGGCCACTCCTACGAGCAGTACTTC. The chain combines TRBV5-1 with TRBJ2-7; D is ambiguous. Trimming cost V 0 bases and J 0 bases, with 4 bases left between them. Looked up from germline, CDR1 is SGHRS and CDR2 is YFSETQ. This CDR3 region has 13 residues.